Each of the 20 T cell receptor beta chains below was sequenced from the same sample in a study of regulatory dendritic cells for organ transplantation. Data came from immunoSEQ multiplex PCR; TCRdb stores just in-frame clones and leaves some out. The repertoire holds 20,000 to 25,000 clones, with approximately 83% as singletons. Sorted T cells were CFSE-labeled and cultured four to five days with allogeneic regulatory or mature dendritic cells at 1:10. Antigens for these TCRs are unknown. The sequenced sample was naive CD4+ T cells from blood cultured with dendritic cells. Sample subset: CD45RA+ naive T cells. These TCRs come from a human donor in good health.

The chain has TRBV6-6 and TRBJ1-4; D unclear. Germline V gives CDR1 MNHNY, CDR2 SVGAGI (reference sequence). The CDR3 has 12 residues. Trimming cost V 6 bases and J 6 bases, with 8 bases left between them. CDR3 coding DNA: TGTGCCAGCAGGAACAGCTATGAAAAACTGTTTTTT. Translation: CASRNSYEKLFF.

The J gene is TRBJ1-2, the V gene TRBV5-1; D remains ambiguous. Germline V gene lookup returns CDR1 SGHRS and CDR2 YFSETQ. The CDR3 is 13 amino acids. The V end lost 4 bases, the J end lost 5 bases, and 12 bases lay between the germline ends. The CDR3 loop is CASSADGEYGYTF. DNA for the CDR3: TGCGCCAGCAGCGCGGACGGGGAATATGGCTACACCTTC.

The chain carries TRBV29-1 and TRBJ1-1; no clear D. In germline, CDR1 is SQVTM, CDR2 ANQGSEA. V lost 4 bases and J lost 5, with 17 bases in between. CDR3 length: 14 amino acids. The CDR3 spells CSVGVWGTRTEAFF. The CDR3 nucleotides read TGCAGCGTTGGGGTGTGGGGTACGAGGACTGAAGCTTTCTTT.

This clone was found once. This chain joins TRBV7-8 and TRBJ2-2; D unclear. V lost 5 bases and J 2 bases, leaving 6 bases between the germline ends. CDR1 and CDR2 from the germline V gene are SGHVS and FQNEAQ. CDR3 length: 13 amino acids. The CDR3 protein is CASSPSNTGELFF. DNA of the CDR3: TGTGCCAGCAGCCCATCTAACACCGGGGAGCTGTTTTTT.

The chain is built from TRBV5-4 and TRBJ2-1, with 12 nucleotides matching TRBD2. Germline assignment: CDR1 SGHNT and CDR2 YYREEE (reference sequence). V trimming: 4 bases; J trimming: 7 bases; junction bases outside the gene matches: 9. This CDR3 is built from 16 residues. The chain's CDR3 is CASSRRTSGDVNEQFF. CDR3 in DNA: TGTGCCAGCAGCCGCCGGACTAGCGGGGATGTAAATGAGCAGTTCTTC.

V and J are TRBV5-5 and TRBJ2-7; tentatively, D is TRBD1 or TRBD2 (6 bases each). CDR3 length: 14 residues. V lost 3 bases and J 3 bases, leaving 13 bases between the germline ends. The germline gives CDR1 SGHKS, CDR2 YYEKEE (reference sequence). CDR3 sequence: CASSSGAGFYEQYF. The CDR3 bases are TGTGCCAGCAGCTCGGGGGCGGGTTTCTACGAGCAGTACTTC.

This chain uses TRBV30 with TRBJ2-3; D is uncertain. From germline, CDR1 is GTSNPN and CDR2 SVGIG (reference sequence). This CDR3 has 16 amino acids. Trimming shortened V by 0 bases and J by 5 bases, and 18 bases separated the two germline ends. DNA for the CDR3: TGTGCCTGGAGTGTCAGTCAGTCGCCCGCCCAAGATACGCAGTATTTT. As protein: CAWSVSQSPAQDTQYF.

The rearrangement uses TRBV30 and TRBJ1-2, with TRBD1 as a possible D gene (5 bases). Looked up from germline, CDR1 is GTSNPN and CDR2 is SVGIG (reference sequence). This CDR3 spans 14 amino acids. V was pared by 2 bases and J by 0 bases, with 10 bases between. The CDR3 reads CAWSPQDPNYGYTF. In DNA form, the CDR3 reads TGTGCCTGGAGTCCACAGGACCCTAACTATGGCTACACCTTC.

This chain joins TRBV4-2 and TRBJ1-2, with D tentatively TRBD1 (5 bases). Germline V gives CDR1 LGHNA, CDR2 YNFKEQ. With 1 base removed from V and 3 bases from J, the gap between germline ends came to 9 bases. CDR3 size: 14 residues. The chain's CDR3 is CASSQVGGDYGYTF. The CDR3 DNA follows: TGTGCCAGCAGCCAAGTGGGGGGGGACTATGGCTACACCTTC.

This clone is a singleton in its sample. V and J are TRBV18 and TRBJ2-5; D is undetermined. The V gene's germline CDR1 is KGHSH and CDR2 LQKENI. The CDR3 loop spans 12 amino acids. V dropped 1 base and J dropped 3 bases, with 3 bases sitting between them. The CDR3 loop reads CASSPLEETQYF. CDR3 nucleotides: TGTGCCAGCTCACCACTGGAAGAGACCCAGTACTTC.

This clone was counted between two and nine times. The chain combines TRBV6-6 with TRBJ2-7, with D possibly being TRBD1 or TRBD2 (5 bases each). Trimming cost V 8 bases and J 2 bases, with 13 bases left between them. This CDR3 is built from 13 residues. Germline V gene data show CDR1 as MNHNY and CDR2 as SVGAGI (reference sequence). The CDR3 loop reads CASFRDGPYEQYF. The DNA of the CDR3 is TGTGCCAGCTTCCGGGACGGTCCCTACGAGCAGTACTTC.

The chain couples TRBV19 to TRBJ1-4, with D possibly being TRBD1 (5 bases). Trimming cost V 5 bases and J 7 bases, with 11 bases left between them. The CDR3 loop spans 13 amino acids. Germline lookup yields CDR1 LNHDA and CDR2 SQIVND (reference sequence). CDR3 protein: CASSFGGGEKLFF. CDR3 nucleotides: TGTGCCAGTAGTTTCGGGGGAGGTGAAAAACTGTTTTTT.

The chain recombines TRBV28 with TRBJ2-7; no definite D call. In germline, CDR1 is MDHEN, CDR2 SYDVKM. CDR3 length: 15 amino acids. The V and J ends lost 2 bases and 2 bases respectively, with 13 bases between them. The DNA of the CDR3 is TGTGCCAGCAGTTTAACAGCCACCCATGCCTACGAGCAGTACTTC. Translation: CASSLTATHAYEQYF.

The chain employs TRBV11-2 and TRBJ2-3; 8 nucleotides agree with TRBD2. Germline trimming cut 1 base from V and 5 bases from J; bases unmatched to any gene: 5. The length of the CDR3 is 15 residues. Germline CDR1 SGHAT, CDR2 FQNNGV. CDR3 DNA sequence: TGTGCCAGCAGCTTAGTAGCGGGGTTGGGAGATACGCAGTATTTT. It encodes CASSLVAGLGDTQYF.

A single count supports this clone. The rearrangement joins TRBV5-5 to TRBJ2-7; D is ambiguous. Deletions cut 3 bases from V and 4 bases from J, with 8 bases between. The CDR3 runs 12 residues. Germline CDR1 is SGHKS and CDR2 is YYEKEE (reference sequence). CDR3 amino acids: CASSYHPYEQYF. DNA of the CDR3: TGTGCCAGCAGCTACCACCCGTACGAGCAGTACTTC.

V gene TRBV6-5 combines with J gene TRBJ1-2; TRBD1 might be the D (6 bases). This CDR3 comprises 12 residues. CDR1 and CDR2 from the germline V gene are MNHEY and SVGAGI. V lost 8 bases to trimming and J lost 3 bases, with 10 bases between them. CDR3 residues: CASGRTDYGYTF. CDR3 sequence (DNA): TGTGCCAGCGGACGGACAGACTATGGCTACACCTTC.

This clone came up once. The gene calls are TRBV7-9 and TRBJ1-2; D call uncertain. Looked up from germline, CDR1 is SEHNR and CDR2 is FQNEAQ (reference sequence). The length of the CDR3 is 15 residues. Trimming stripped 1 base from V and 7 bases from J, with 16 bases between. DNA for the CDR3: TGTGCCAGCAGCTTAGACCTAATTCTAACTATTGGCTACACCTTC. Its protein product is CASSLDLILTIGYTF.

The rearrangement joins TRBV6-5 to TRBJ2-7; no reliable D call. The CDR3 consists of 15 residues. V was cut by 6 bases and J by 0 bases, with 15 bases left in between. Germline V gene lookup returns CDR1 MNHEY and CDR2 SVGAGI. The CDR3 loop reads CASRYLGSSSYEQYF. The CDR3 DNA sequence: TGTGCCAGCAGATATTTAGGGTCGAGCTCCTACGAGCAGTACTTC.

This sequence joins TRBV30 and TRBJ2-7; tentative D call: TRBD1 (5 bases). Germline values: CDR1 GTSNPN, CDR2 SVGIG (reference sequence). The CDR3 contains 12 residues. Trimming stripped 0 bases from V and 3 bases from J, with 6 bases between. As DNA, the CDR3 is TGTGCCTGGAGTGTACAGGTCTACGAGCAGTACTTC. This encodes CAWSVQVYEQYF.

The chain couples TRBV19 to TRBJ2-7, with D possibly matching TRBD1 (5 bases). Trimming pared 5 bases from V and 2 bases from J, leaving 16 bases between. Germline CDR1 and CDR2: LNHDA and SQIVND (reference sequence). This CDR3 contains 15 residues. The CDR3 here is CASSPRQGLTYEQYF. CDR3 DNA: TGTGCCAGTAGTCCCAGGCAGGGCTTGACCTACGAGCAGTACTTC.